The entry that follows covers one T cell receptor (beta chain) sequence. Its antigen is not known. One end of the junction does not line up with germline, which may come from a read error. Researchers generated TCR beta cDNA from approximately 520 ng of total RNA, relying on a constant-region primer. It was through three nested multiplex PCR rounds of slightly modified ARM-PCR that TCR beta libraries arose. The first two PCR rounds used TRBV1-TRBV30 primers with a Cbeta primer, approximately 10 cycles each. TCRdb re-called the multiplex PCR reads through MiXCR, storing one row per CDR3 protein. The sample yields about 44,000 distinct CDR3 sequences, 60% to 75% seen once. This record belongs to a study of tumor-infiltrating lymphocytes in primary liver carcinoma. General study results and limits: The 250 largest clones made up significantly more of tumor than blood repertoires (p = 0.039). Tumor region pairs showed greater overlap than either tumor-adjacent or tumor-blood pairs did.

CDR1 is SQVTM and CDR2 is ANQGSEA in the germline V gene. This CDR3 has 14 residues. Total RNA and DNA came together from 20-30 mg of bulk tissue without cell sorting. Sequenced sample: liver tumor tissue from sampling region 3. As for subset: tumor region T3, left-lateral pole. The receptor was isolated from a man between 35 and 55 years old with primary liver carcinoma and hepatitis B virus infection. The genes are TRBV29-1 and TRBJ2-3; 9 bases match TRBD2. The CDR3 is CSVALAGDTDAQYF. The DNA of the CDR3 is TGTAGCGTTGCATTAGCGGGGGATACAGATGCGCAGTATTTT.